This TCR beta chain originates from a study of blood T cell repertoires in COVID-19. At the level of the study: Both acute and convalescent COVID-19 samples were obtained from the United States, Italy and Spain. T cells, B-cell-depleted T cells, or PBMCs supplied cDNA or gDNA.

In this sample, this clone turned up once. Per the study methods: From reference gene primer amplification, estimates of nucleated cell counts were derived. Here immunoSEQ multiplex PCR was the method, and the copy in TCRdb shows in-frame clones only, minus some. V, J and clone size derive from that table, while D and trimming were established from the DNA sequence. Counted here are approximately 150,000 clones, about 87% occurring once; the ten biggest clones make up 35% to 40%. This clonotype originated in a man in his fifties or sixties who had recovered from COVID-19. The sequencing input was peripheral blood.

Written as DNA, the CDR3 is TGTGCCAGCAGCCAGGGGAGACAGGGTGGCTATGGCTACACCTTC. This codes for CASSQGRQGGYGYTF. J is TRBJ1-2 and V is TRBV3-1 (or the pseudogene TRBV3-2), with TRBD1 matching 7 bases. With 3 bases clipped from V and 4 bases from J, the junction kept 8 bases outside the gene matches. CDR1 and CDR2 (germline): LGHDT, YNNKEL (reference sequence). The CDR3 has 15 amino acids.